Presented here are 21 T cell receptor beta chains from one specimen sequenced in a study of T cells in women clearing cervical HPV infection. Profiling relied on immunoSEQ multiplex PCR, and the TCRdb table lists in-frame clones only, not all of them. Listed are almost 20,000 clones; about 3% falls within the top ten. Sequenced: blood buffy coat. Every receptor here comes from a woman aged 18 to 75 with a cervical HPV16 infection that either progressed to CIN3+ or cleared (not recorded which).

For this clone: One end of the junction does not line up with germline, which may come from a read error. The read finishes 3 residues shy of the CDR3 end, and the germline J gene is used to complete it. This chain links TRBV4-2 with TRBJ2-1, with 10 bases identical to TRBD2. This CDR3 is built from 15 residues. The germline V gene encodes CDR1 LGHNA and CDR2 YNFKEQ. The sequenced part of the CDR3 DNA is TGCGCCAGCAGCCAAGGGAGTGCTAGCGGGGGTGAG. Amino acid sequence: CASSQGSASGGE. The entire CDR3 protein reads CASSQGSASGGEQFF.

With regard to this clone: The sequenced fragment ends 3 residues before the CDR3 boundary, so the rest is inferred from the germline J gene. The rearrangement links TRBV6-4 to TRBJ1-2; D is unclear. CDR1 MRHNA and CDR2 SNTAGT come from the germline V gene. V lost 2 bases and J 4 bases, leaving 11 bases between the germline ends. The CDR3 spans 14 residues. Incomplete CDR3 DNA: TGTGCCAGCAGTGACGAGGCAGTTGGCTATGGC. Its protein product is CASSDEAVGYG. The entire CDR3 reads CASSDEAVGYGYTF.

Points on this clone: The read terminates 3 residues ahead of where the CDR3 ends, so the germline J gene completes it. The V call is TRBV30, the J call TRBJ1-2; tentatively, D is TRBD1 (5 bases). CDR3 length: 13 amino acids. Trimming took 3 bases from V and 2 from J, leaving 10 bases between them. Germline CDR1 reads GTSNPN; CDR2 reads SVGIG (reference sequence). The CDR3 bases that were read are TGTGCCTGGAGCCCAGGGCCGAACTATGGC. Its protein is CAWSPGPNYG. The CDR3 in its entirety is CAWSPGPNYGYTF.

About this clone: Coverage ceases 3 residues before the CDR3 finishes, and the germline J gene fills in the end. V is TRBV20-1 and J is TRBJ2-3, with TRBD1 as a possible D gene (5 bases). CDR3 size: 14 residues. V was trimmed by 3 bases and J by 0 bases, leaving 10 bases between them. Germline V gene data show CDR1 as DFQATT and CDR2 as SNEGSKA (reference sequence). The CDR3 sequence is CSARGPGSTDTQYF. The DNA read from the CDR3 is TGCAGTGCTAGGGGTCCAGGGAGCACAGATACG.

On this clone: The CDR3 end lies 3 residues beyond the end of the read and is filled in from the germline J gene. The genes are TRBV6-2 or TRBV6-3 and TRBJ2-1, with 11 bases lining up with TRBD1. Germline V gene data show CDR1 as MNHEY and CDR2 as SVGEGT. The CDR3 runs to 15 residues. The trim removed 5 bases at V and 5 bases at J, leaving 5 bases unmatched. CDR3 bases read: TGTGCCAGCAGTGGCCGGGACAGGGGGAACAATGAG. As protein: CASSGRDRGNNE. The whole CDR3 region reads CASSGRDRGNNEQFF.

Turning to this clone: The observed sequence ends 3 residues before the CDR3 terminus, with the missing tail filled in from the germline J gene. V and J are TRBV7-8 and TRBJ1-5, with TRBD1 as a possible D gene (6 bases). The CDR3 runs to 16 residues. Trimming pared 1 base from V and 1 base from J, leaving 11 bases between. Germline V gives CDR1 SGHVS, CDR2 FQNEAQ. The CDR3 DNA, read in part, is TGTGCCAGCAGCTTAGATTGGGGGCTGAGCAATCAGCCC. Protein sequence: CASSLDWGLSNQP. The CDR3 reads in full as CASSLDWGLSNQPQHF.

Note on this clone: The CDR3 is cut off 3 residues early in the read; its end comes from the germline J gene. V and J are TRBV2 and TRBJ2-5; TRBD1 might be the D (6 bases). Germline CDR1 reads SNHLY; CDR2 reads FYNNEI. This CDR3 comprises 13 residues. Trimming removed 4 bases from V and 0 bases from J, with 6 bases in between. Partial CDR3 DNA: TGTGCCAGCAGTGGGGACAACCAAGAGACC. Translated, it gives CASSGDNQET. The full-length CDR3 reads as CASSGDNQETQYF.

A word on this clone: With the read ending 3 residues before the CDR3 end, the germline J gene is used to fill in that end. This chain uses TRBV2 with TRBJ1-2; D is undetermined. CDR1 and CDR2 (germline): SNHLY, FYNNEI. The CDR3 is 16 residues long. V was cut by 1 base and J by 4 bases, with 16 bases left in between. The CDR3 bases that were read are TGTGCCAGCAGTGAAGAGGGTCCGCAGTTTCTCTATGGC. It yields the protein CASSEEGPQFLYG. The full CDR3 protein reads CASSEEGPQFLYGYTF. The whole variable domain, remainder taken from reference TRBV2 and TRBJ1-2, is EPEVTQTPSHQVTQMGQEVILRCVPISNHLYFYWYRQILGQKVEFLVSFYNNEISEKSEIFDDQFSVERPDGSNFTLKIRSTKLEDSAMYFCASSEEGPQFLYGYTFGSGTRLTVV.

Points on this clone: The CDR3 end is not reached by the read, which stops 3 residues before it; the germline J gene fills it in. This chain links TRBV30 with TRBJ1-1, with D perhaps TRBD1 (5 bases). V dropped 5 bases and J dropped 4 bases, with 11 bases sitting between them. Looked up from germline, CDR1 is GTSNPN and CDR2 is SVGIG (reference sequence). The CDR3 is 12 amino acids. CDR3 DNA, as far as it was read: TGTGCCTGGGAGGGGCCGTTCACTGAA. Its protein is CAWEGPFTE. The full CDR3 protein is CAWEGPFTEAFF.

With respect to this clone: Read sequence stops 3 residues before the CDR3 end, and the germline J gene provides the missing end. This sequence joins TRBV27 and TRBJ2-5; 7 bases match TRBD2. V gave up 5 bases and J gave up 4 bases; unmatched junction bases: 13. CDR3 length: 16 residues. Germline V gene lookup returns CDR1 MNHEY and CDR2 SMNVEV (reference sequence). The CDR3 region is CASSAISGVSGETQYF. CDR3 DNA (partial): TGTGCCAGCAGTGCAATAAGCGGGGTATCGGGAGAGACC.

Points on this clone: The sequence runs out 3 residues before the end of the CDR3; the remainder is reconstructed from the germline J gene. V is TRBV5-1 and J is TRBJ2-2; weak D call: TRBD1 (5 bases). Germline CDR1 reads SGHRS; CDR2 reads YFSETQ. The length of the CDR3 is 17 residues. Trimming left V 1 base short and J 0 bases short, with 13 bases between. CDR3 residues: CASSLTGDSANTGELFF. The covered CDR3 bases are TGCGCCAGCAGCTTGACCGGCGACAGCGCGAACACCGGGGAG.

The part of the CDR3 DNA that was read is TGCAGTGCTAGATTTCCTAGCGGGGGGTCCACCTCCTCCTACGAG. Translated, it gives CSARFPSGGSTSSYE. The full CDR3 sequence reads CSARFPSGGSTSSYEQYF. J is TRBJ2-7 and V is TRBV20-1; TRBD2 matches 11 bases. Coverage ceases 3 residues before the CDR3 finishes, and the germline J gene fills in the end. Looked up from germline, CDR1 is DFQATT and CDR2 is SNEGSKA (reference sequence). V was clipped by 2 bases and J by 0 bases; unmatched bases: 12. The CDR3 runs 18 residues.

Regarding this clone: The read comes to an end 3 residues before the CDR3 does, leaving the germline J gene to fill in the end. This rearrangement joins TRBV30 to TRBJ2-4; TRBD1 might be the D (5 bases). Germline lookup yields CDR1 GTSNPN and CDR2 SVGIG (reference sequence). V was cut by 3 bases and J by 0 bases, with 18 bases left in between. The length of the CDR3 is 17 residues. The sequenced part of the CDR3 DNA is TGTGCCTGGAGCCCCAGGGTATTTCAACTAGCCAAAAACATT. Translating gives CAWSPRVFQLAKNI. The full CDR3 sequence reads CAWSPRVFQLAKNIQYF.

In regard to this clone: The missing CDR3 end, 3 residues past where the read stops, is filled in from the germline J gene. The V gene is TRBV2, the J gene TRBJ1-6; the D is unclear. This CDR3 comprises 18 residues. Trimming removed 1 base at V and 4 bases at J, with 17 bases between. Germline V gene lookup returns CDR1 SNHLY and CDR2 FYNNEI. CDR3 protein: CASSEDTVPMDYNSPLHF. The DNA read from the CDR3 is TGTGCCAGCAGTGAAGATACAGTCCCGATGGATTATAATTCACCC.

Turning to this clone: The observed sequence ends 3 residues before the CDR3 terminus, with the missing tail filled in from the germline J gene. V gene TRBV30 combines with J gene TRBJ1-2; 7 bases line up with TRBD1. The CDR3 extends over 15 amino acids. V lost 2 bases to trimming and J lost 4 bases; unmatched junction nucleotides: 10. The germline CDR1 and CDR2 sequences are GTSNPN and SVGIG (reference sequence). The CDR3 bases that were read are TGTGCCTGGAGTACGGGGCAGGGGGTGCTCTATGGC. Residues: CAWSTGQGVLYG. In full, the CDR3 reads CAWSTGQGVLYGYTF.

In regard to this clone: The read terminates 3 residues ahead of where the CDR3 ends, so the germline J gene completes it. This rearrangement joins TRBV30 to TRBJ1-4; D gene uncertain. CDR1 is GTSNPN, CDR2 SVGIG, per germline (reference sequence). V was pared by 7 bases and J by 1 base, with 10 bases between. There are 13 residues in the CDR3. This chain's CDR3 is CASGGLTNEKLFF. CDR3 DNA (partial): TGTGCCTCCGGAGGGTTAACTAATGAAAAA.

Concerning this clone itself: The CDR3 end falls 3 residues outside the read, so it is completed with the germline J gene. The J gene is TRBJ2-3, the V gene TRBV7-3; D not resolved. There are 13 residues in the CDR3. Looked up from germline, CDR1 is SGHTA and CDR2 is FQGTGA. Deletions cut 1 base from V and 4 bases from J, with 6 bases between. CDR3 DNA (partial): TGTGCCAGCAGCTTAAGCGCCGCAGATACG. As protein: CASSLSAADT. The full-length CDR3 reads as CASSLSAADTQYF.

With regard to this clone: Read coverage stops 3 residues before the CDR3 terminus; the germline J gene supplies the remainder. V and J are TRBV19 and TRBJ1-2, with 11 bases aligning to TRBD1. Germline lookup yields CDR1 LNHDA and CDR2 SQIVND (reference sequence). The V segment lost 6 bases and the J segment 6 bases; nucleotides outside the gene matches: 9. This CDR3 contains 15 residues. Incomplete CDR3 DNA: TGTGCCAGTAGCCGTCCCGGGACAGGGGGGGATGGC. Its translation: CASSRPGTGGDG. Given in full, the CDR3 is CASSRPGTGGDGYTF.

Comment on this clone: The sequence runs out 3 residues before the end of the CDR3; the remainder is reconstructed from the germline J gene. V gene TRBV10-3 combines with J gene TRBJ1-2; the match to TRBD1 covers 12 bases. The CDR3 sequence is 20 residues long. The trim removed 8 bases at V and 0 bases at J, leaving 19 bases unmatched. Germline assignment: CDR1 ENHRY and CDR2 SYGVKD. The covered CDR3 bases are TGTGCCATCCAACCGGGACAGGGGGCCTTGGGGGGTAGTGCTAACTATGGC. It codes for CAIQPGQGALGGSANYG. In full, the CDR3 is CAIQPGQGALGGSANYGYTF.

On this clone itself: Read sequence stops 3 residues before the CDR3 end, and the germline J gene provides the missing end. The chain has TRBV12-3 or TRBV12-4 and TRBJ1-4; 9 bases line up with TRBD1. This CDR3 region has 15 residues. Trimming removed 5 bases from V and 8 bases from J; junction bases left unmatched: 9. The DNA read from the CDR3 is TGTGCCAGCAGTCCGGCGGGACAGGGATCCGAAAAA. It yields the protein CASSPAGQGSEK. The whole CDR3 reads CASSPAGQGSEKLFF.

Of note for this clone: The read ends 3 residues before the CDR3 terminus; that terminus is restored from the germline J gene. J is TRBJ2-5 and V is TRBV15; D is perhaps TRBD1 (6 bases). From germline, CDR1 is LNHNV and CDR2 YYDKDF (reference sequence). The V and J ends lost 1 base and 5 bases respectively, with 23 bases between them. The CDR3 is made up of 18 amino acids. CDR3 protein: CATSRARTAQGMMETQYF. The covered CDR3 bases are TGTGCCACCAGCAGAGCACGGACAGCTCAGGGAATGATGGAGACC. The full variable domain, with the rest looked up from reference TRBV15 and TRBJ2-5, is DAMVIQNPRYQVTQFGKPVTLSCSQTLNHNVMYWYQQKSSQAPKLLFHYYDKDFNNEADTPDNFQSRRPNTSFCFLDIRSPGLGDTAMYLCATSRARTAQGMMETQYFGPGTRLLVL.